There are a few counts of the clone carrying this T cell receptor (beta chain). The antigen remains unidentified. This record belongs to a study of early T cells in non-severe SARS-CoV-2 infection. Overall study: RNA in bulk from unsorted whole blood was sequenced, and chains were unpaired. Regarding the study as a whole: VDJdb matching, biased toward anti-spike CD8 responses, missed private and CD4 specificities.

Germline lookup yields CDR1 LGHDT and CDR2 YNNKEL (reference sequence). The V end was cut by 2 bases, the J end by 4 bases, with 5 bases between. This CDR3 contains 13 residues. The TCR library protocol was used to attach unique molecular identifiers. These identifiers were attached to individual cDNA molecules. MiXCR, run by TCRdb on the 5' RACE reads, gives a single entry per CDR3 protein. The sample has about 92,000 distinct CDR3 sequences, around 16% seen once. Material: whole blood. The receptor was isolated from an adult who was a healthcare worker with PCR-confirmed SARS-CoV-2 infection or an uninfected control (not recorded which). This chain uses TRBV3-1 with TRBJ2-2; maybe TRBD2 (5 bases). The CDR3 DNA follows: TGTGCCAGCAGCCAAACTAGCACCGGGGAGCTGTTTTTT. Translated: CASSQTSTGELFF.